The 5 T cell receptor beta chains given below trace back to one sample, sequenced in a study of T cells in Graves' hyperthyroidism and ophthalmopathy. Researchers took RNA transcripts and amplified the TCR beta CDR3 regions from them. TCR CDR3 underwent first-round RT-PCR with the HTBI primer set. TCRdb independently ran MiXCR on the multiplex PCR reads; one entry per CDR3 protein. This table has nearly 750,000 distinct CDR3 sequences, 30% to 40% appearing once. The specimen was blood. The receptors come from a woman between 40 and 50 years old with Graves' hyperthyroidism.

J is TRBJ1-1 and V is TRBV19; D is unclear. Germline V lookup: CDR1 LNHDA, CDR2 SQIVND (reference sequence). The CDR3 sequence is 14 residues long. Deletions cut 3 bases from V and 2 bases from J, with 10 bases between. In DNA, the CDR3 is TGTGCCAGTAGTATGCCGGGCGCTAACACTGAAGCTTTCTTT. Protein: CASSMPGANTEAFF.

A word on this clonotype: A much larger clone is a single base away; this may be a read error. No conserved phenylalanine or tryptophan ends this CDR3, so it is likely a read error. V is TRBV2 and J is TRBJ2-2; D possibly corresponds to TRBD1 (6 bases). The CDR3 sequence is 16 residues long. The ends were cut back, 8 bases at V and 2 bases at J, with 18 bases in the middle. Looked up from germline, CDR1 is SNHLY and CDR2 is FYNNEI. The CDR3 region is CASYGTIQGNTGELFL. The CDR3 region has the DNA TGTGCCAGCTATGGGACAATACAGGGAAACACCGGGGAGCTGTTTCTT.

This clonotype was counted between two and nine times. J is TRBJ2-5 and V is TRBV9; TRBD2 might be the D (5 bases). The CDR3 loop spans 14 amino acids. Germline CDR1 and CDR2: SGDLS and YYNGEE. Trimming left V 2 bases short and J 1 base short, with 9 bases between. The CDR3 nucleotides are TGTGCCAGCAGCGTCGGGGTGGTCCAAGAGACCCAGTACTTC. Protein sequence: CASSVGVVQETQYF.

This clonotype was found a few times. The CDR3 spells CAISESRDYEQYF. In nucleotides, the CDR3 is TGTGCCATCAGTGAGTCGAGGGACTACGAGCAGTACTTC. The chain joins TRBV10-3 to TRBJ2-7; TRBD2 is a possible D gene (5 bases). V lost 0 bases, J lost 3 bases, and 6 bases lay in between. Germline lookup yields CDR1 ENHRY and CDR2 SYGVKD. This CDR3 has 13 amino acids.

Only one count was recorded for this clonotype. The junction shows a germline mismatch at one end, possibly a read error. J is TRBJ2-7 and V is TRBV10-3; no definite D call. This CDR3 region has 12 residues. Per germline, CDR1 ENHRY and CDR2 SYGVKD. CDR3 in DNA: TGTGCCATCAGTGACCCACTATACGAGCAGTACTTT. This translates into CAISDPLYEQYF.